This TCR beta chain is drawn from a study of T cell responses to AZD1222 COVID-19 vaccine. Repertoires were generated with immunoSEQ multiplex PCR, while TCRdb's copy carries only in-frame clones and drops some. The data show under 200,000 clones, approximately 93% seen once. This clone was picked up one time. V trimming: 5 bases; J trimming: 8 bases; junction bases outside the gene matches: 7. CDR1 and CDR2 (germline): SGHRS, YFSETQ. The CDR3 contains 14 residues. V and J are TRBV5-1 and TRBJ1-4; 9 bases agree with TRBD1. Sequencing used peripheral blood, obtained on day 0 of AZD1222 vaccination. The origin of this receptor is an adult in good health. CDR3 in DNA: TGCGCCAGCAGTTCACAGGGGGCTTTGGAAAAACTGTTTTTT. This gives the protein CASSSQGALEKLFF.